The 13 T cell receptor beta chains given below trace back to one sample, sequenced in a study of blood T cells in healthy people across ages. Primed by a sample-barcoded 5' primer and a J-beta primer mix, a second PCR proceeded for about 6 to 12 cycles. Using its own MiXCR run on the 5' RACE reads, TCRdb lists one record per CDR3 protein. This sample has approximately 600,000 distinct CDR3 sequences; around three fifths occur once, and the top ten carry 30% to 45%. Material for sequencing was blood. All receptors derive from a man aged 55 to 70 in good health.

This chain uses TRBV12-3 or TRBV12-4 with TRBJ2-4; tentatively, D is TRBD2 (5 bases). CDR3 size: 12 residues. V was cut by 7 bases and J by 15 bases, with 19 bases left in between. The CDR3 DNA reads TGTGCCAGCACCCCTCAGAGAGGGAATTTGTACTTC. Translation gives CASTPQRGNLYF.

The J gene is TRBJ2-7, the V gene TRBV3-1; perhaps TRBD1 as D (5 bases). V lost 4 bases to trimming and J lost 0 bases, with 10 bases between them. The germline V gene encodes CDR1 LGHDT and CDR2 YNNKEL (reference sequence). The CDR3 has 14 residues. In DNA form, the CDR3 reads TGTGCCAGCAGCCCTGGGGCCCCCTCCTACGAGCAGTACTTC. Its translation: CASSPGAPSYEQYF.

The CDR3 DNA reads as TGCGCCAGCAGCCAACCGGGACTAGCGGTGTCCTCCTACAATGAGCAGTTCTTC. Translating gives CASSQPGLAVSSYNEQFF. V usage is TRBV5-1 and J usage is TRBJ2-1; 11 nucleotides line up with TRBD2. CDR3 length equals 18 residues. Trimming at V came to 4 bases and at J to 0 bases, leaving 9 bases not matched to a gene. Germline CDR1 is SGHRS and CDR2 is YFSETQ.

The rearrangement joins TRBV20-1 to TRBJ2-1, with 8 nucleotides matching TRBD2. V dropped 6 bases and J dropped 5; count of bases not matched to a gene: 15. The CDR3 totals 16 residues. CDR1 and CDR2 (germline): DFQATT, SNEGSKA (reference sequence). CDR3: CSALRGLGRRNNEQFF. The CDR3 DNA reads TGCAGTGCGCTGAGGGGACTAGGCCGAAGAAACAATGAGCAGTTCTTC.

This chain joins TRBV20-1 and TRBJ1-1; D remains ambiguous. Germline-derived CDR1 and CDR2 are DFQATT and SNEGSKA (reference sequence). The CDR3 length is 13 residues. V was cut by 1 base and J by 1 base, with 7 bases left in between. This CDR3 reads CSARVAGNTEAFF. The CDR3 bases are TGCAGTGCTAGAGTGGCAGGGAACACTGAAGCTTTCTTT.

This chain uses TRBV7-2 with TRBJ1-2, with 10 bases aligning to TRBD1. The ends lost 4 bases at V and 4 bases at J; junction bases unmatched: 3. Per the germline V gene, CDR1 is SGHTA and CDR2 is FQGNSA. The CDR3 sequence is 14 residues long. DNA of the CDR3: TGTGCCAGCAGCTCGGGACAGGGGCCCTATGGCTACACCTTC. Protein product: CASSSGQGPYGYTF.

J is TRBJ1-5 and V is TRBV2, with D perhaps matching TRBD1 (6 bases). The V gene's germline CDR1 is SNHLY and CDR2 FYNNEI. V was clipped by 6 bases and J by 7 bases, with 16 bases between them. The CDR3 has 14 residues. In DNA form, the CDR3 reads TGTGCCAGCAGCGGTGACTACAGGGAACAGCCCCAGCATTTT. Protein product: CASSGDYREQPQHF.

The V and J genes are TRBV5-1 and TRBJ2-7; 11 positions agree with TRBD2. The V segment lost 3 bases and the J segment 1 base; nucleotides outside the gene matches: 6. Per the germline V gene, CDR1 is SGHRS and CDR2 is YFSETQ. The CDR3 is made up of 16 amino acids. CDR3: CASSSGTSGTSYEQYF. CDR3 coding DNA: TGCGCCAGCAGCTCCGGGACTAGCGGAACTTCCTACGAGCAGTACTTC.

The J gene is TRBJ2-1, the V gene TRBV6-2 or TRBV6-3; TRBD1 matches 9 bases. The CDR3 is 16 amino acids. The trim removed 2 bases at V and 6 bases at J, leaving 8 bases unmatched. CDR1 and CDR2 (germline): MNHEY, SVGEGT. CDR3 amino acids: CASSYPGTGLSNEQFF. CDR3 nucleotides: TGTGCCAGCAGTTACCCCGGGACAGGGCTCTCCAATGAGCAGTTCTTC.

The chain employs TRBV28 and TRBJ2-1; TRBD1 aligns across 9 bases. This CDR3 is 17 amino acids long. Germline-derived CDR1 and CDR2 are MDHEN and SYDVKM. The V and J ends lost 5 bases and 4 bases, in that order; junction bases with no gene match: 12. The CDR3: CASSPIRPGQGYNEQFF. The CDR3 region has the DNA TGTGCCAGCAGTCCGATTAGACCGGGACAGGGTTACAATGAGCAGTTCTTC.

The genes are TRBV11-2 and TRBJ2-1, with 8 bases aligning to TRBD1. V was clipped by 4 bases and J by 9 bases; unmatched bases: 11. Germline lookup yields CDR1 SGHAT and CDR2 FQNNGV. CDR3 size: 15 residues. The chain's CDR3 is CASSSQGQGIAEQFF. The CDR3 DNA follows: TGTGCCAGCAGCTCTCAAGGACAGGGTATCGCTGAGCAGTTCTTC.

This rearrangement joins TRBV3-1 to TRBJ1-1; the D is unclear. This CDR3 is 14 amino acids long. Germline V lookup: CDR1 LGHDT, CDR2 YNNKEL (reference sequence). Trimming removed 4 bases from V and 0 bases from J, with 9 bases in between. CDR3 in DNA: TGTGCCAGCAGCCGAACGGACTTGAACACTGAAGCTTTCTTT. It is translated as CASSRTDLNTEAFF. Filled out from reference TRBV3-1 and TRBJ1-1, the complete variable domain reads DTAVSQTPKYLVTQMGNDKSIKCEQNLGHDTMYWYKQDSKKFLKIMFSYNNKELIINETVPNRFSPKSPDKAHLNLHINSLELGDSAVYFCASSRTDLNTEAFFGQGTRLTVV.

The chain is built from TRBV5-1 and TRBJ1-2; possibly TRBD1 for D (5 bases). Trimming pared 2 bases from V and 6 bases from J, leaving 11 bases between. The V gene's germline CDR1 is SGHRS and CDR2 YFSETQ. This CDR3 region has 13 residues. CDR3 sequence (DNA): TGCGCCAGCAGCTTTGGGGGGTTCGATGGCTACACCTTC. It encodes CASSFGGFDGYTF.